A single sample is the source of the 3 T cell receptor beta chains below, sequenced in a study of shared clonotypes between healthy human individuals. Only in-frame clones appear in the TCRdb table, and some are missing; sequencing was by immunoSEQ multiplex PCR. The sample records some 2,500,000 clones, approximately 94% being singletons. The specimen was naive CD4+ T cells from PBMCs. The subset denotes: CD45RA+ positively selected. Receptor source: a man aged 18 to 29 in good health. Some clones in this sample may be carry-over from other donors' samples.

The genes are TRBV6-1 and TRBJ1-2; 9 bases agree with TRBD1. Losses at the gene ends were 7 bases for V and 10 bases for J; bases not matched to a gene: 10. Germline V gene lookup returns CDR1 MNHNS and CDR2 SASEGT. This CDR3 has 13 amino acids. CDR3 loop: CASNTPGQGLYTF. CDR3 in DNA: TGTGCCAGCAATACACCGGGACAGGGACTCTACACCTTC.

The gene calls are TRBV7-9 and TRBJ1-3, with D perhaps matching TRBD1 (5 bases). CDR1 is SEHNR and CDR2 is FQNEAQ in the germline V gene (reference sequence). The V end was cut by 6 bases, the J end by 0 bases, with 9 bases between. The CDR3 has 14 amino acids. The DNA for the CDR3 is TGTGCCAGCAGAACACAGGTCTCTGGAAACACCATATATTTT. It translates to CASRTQVSGNTIYF.

The rearrangement links TRBV18 to TRBJ2-5; 9 nucleotides match TRBD1. The closer fit of TRBJ2-7 to the DNA end suggests the J call may be wrong. Germline V gene lookup returns CDR1 KGHSH and CDR2 LQKENI. The CDR3 spans 14 residues. The CDR3 is CASSPTGGSDEQYF. The CDR3 region has the DNA TGTGCCAGCTCCCCGACAGGGGGTAGCGACGAGCAGTACTTC.